This TCR beta chain appears in the sequencing data of a study of neurological immune-mediated disorders. Each sorted-subset library came from some 980,000 CD4+ or CD8+ T cells. At least ten counts were recorded for this clonotype. Over 180 million TCR-beta sequences from 15-18 subjects were obtained in each sequencing run. Each CDR3 protein is one row after TCRdb ran MiXCR on the 5' RACE reads. The sample yields approximately 41,000 distinct CDR3 sequences, approximately 14% seen once. The source is an older woman with HTLV-1-associated myelopathy (HAM/TSP). Sequencing used CD4+ T cells from blood.

CDR3 region: CSQLAGTDTQYF. DNA for the CDR3: TGCAGTCAACTGGCGGGAACAGATACGCAGTATTTT. The chain employs TRBV20-1 and TRBJ2-3; D might be TRBD2 (6 bases). CDR1 and CDR2 (germline): DFQATT, SNEGSKA (reference sequence). The CDR3 runs to 12 residues. V lost 8 bases, J lost 3 bases, and 12 bases lay in between.